This record covers a single TCR beta chain. Clones were sequenced by immunoSEQ multiplex PCR, and TCRdb holds only the in-frame ones, with some missing. The sample carries some 410,000 clones, about 90% recorded once. The data are from a study of Ad26.COV2.S vaccination and SARS-CoV-2 variants. Study details: Participants got Ad26.COV2.S intramuscularly, once or twice 56 days apart.

Germline V lookup: CDR1 SGDLS, CDR2 YYNGEE. The CDR3 length is 14 residues. V shed 6 bases and J shed 2 bases, with 11 bases lying between them. Treatment noted: roughly 18 received Ad26.COV2.S at low or high dose, single or two shots; several received placebo; per-sample allocation not given. The investigators took samples on day 63 after the first vaccine or placebo injection. The sample was peripheral blood, taken in a trial of Ad26.COV2.S vaccine versus placebo. The V gene is TRBV9, the J gene TRBJ2-2; D gene unclear. The clonotype originates from a person aged 18-65 years who received the Ad26.COV2.S COVID-19 vaccine or a placebo. The CDR3 DNA reads as TGTGCCAGCACCCCCGGGCACAACACCGGGGAGCTGTTTTTT. Translation: CASTPGHNTGELFF.